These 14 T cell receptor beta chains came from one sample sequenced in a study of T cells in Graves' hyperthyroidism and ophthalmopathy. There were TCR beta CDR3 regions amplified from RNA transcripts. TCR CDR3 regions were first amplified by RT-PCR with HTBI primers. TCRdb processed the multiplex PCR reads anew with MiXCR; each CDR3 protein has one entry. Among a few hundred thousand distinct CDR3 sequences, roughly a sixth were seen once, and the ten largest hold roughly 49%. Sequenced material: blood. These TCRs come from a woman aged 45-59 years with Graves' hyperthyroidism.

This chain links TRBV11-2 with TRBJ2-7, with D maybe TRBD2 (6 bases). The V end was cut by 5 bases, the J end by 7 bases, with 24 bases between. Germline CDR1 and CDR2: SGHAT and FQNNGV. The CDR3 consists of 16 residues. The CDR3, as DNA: TGTGCCAGCAGCCCTTTGAAGGGGACTTCAGTCCCTGAGCAGTACTTC. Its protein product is CASSPLKGTSVPEQYF.

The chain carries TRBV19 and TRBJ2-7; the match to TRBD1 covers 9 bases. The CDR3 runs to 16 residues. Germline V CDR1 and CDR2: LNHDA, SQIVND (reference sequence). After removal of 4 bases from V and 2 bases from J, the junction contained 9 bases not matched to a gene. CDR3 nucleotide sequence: TGTGCCAGTAGTAAAAAATCGGGACAGGGAGCCTACGAGCAGTACTTC. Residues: CASSKKSGQGAYEQYF. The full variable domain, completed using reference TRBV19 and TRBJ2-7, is DGGITQSPKYLFRKEGQNVTLSCEQNLNHDAMYWYRQDPGQGLRLIYYSQIVNDFQKGDIAEGYSVSREKKESFPLTVTSAQKNPTAFYLCASSKKSGQGAYEQYFGPGTRLTVT.

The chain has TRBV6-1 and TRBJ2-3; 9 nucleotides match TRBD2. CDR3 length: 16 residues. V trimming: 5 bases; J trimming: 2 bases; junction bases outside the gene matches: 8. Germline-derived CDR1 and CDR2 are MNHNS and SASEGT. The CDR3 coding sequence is TGTGCCAGCAGTTATTGGGCTAGCGGGAACACAGATACGCAGTATTTT. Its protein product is CASSYWASGNTDTQYF.

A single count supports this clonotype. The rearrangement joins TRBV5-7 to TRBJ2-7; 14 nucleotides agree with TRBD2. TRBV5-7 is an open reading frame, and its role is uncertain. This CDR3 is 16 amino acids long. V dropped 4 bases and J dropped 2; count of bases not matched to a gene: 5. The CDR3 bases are TGTGCCAGCAGCCTGACTAGCGGGAGGGTCACCTACGAGCAGTACTTC. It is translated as CASSLTSGRVTYEQYF.

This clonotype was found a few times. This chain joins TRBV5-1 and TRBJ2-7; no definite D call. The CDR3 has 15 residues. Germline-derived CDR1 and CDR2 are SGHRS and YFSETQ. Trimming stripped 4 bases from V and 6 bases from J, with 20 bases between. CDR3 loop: CASSHNSGGVREQYF. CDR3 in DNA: TGCGCCAGCAGCCATAATAGTGGTGGGGTTCGCGAGCAGTACTTC.

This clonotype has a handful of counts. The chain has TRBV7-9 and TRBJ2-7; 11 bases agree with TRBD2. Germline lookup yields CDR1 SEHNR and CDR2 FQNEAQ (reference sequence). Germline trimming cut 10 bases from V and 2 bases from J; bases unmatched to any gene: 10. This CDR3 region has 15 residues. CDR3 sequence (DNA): TGTGCCACTCTTCCGACTAGCGGGAATACCTACGAGCAGTACTTC. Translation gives CATLPTSGNTYEQYF.

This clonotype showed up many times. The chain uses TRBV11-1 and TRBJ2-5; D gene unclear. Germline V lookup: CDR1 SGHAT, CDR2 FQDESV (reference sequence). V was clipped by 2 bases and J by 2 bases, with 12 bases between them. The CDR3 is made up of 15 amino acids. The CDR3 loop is CASSLNTLNQETQYF. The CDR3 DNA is TGTGCCAGCAGCTTAAATACGCTAAATCAAGAGACCCAGTACTTC.

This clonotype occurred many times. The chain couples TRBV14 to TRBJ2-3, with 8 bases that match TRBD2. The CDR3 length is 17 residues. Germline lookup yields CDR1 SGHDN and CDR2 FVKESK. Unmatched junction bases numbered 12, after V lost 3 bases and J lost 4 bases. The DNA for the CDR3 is TGTGCCAGCAGCCACTTCGGGATCGGGAGGGTGGCAGATACGCAGTATTTT. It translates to CASSHFGIGRVADTQYF.

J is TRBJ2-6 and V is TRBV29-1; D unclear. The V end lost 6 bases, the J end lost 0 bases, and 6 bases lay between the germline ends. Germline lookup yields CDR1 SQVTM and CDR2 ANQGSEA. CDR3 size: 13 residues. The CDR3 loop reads CSVLISGANVLTF. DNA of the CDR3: TGCAGCGTATTGATCTCTGGGGCCAACGTCCTGACTTTC.

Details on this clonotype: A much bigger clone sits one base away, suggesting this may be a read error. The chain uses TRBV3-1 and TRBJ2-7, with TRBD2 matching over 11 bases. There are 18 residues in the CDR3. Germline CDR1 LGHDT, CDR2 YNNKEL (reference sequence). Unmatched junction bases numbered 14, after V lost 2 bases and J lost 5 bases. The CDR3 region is CASSQMTSGAAASHEQYF. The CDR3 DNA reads TGTGCCAGCAGCCAAATGACTAGCGGGGCTGCAGCTTCCCACGAGCAGTACTTC.

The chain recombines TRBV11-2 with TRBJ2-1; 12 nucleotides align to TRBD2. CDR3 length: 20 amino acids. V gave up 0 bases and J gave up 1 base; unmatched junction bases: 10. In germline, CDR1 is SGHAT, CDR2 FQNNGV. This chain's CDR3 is CASSLDRPGLAGLSYNEQFF. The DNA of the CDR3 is TGTGCCAGCAGCTTAGATCGTCCTGGACTAGCGGGATTATCCTACAATGAGCAGTTCTTC.

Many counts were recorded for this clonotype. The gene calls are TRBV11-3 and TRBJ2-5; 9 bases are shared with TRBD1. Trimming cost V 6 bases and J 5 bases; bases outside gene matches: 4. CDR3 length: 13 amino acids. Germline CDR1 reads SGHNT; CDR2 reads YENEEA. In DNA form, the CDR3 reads TGTGCCAGCAGTCGCGGGACAGGGGAGACCCAGTACTTC. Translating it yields CASSRGTGETQYF.

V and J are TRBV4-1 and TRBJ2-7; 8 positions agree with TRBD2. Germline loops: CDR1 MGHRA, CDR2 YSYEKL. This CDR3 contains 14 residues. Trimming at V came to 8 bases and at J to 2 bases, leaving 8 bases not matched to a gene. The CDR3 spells CASSPGGLAYEQYF. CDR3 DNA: TGCGCCAGCTCCCCGGGAGGGCTGGCCTACGAGCAGTACTTC.

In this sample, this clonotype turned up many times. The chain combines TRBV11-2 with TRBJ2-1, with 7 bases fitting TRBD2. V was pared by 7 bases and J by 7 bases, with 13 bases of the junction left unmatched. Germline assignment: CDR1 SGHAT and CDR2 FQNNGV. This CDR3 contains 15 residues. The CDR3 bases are TGTGCCAGCACCCTCGGGGGAGGGAGGGGAAATGAGCAGTTCTTC. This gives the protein CASTLGGGRGNEQFF.